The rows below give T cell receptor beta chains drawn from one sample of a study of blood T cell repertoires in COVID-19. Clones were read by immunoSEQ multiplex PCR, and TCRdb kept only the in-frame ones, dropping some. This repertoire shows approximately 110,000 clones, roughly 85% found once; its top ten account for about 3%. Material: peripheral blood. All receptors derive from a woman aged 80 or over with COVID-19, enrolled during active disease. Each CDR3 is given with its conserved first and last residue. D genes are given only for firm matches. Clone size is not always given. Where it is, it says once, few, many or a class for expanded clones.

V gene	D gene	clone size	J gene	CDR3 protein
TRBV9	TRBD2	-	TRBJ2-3	CASSVATRGADTQYF
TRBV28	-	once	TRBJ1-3	CASSSNGVPGDTIYF
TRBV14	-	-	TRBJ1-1	CASSQEGPGLQGDEAFF
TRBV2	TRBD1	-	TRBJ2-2	CASRPGTVNTGELFF
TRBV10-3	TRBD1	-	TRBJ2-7	CAISGRTGGNLNEQYF
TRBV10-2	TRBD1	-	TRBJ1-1	CASSEPRTGGANTEAFF
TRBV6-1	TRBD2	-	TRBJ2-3	CASSEVGRGTDTQYF
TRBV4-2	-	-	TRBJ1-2	CASSQGPDTGIYGYTF
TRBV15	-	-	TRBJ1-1	CATSREPGINTEAFF
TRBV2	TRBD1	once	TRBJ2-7	CASSEGGQGYNEQYF
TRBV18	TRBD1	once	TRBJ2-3	CASSPQGAGDTQYF